The next 31 T cell receptor beta chains were all read from a single sample in a study of control samples from healthy donors and cancer patients. TCRdb keeps only in-frame clones here, not all; method: immunoSEQ multiplex PCR. In the table there are about 170,000 clones, 85% to 90% of which are singletons. Input material: blood. The receptors stem from a man younger than 45 in good health.

V is TRBV4-2 and J is TRBJ2-2, with D unclear. CDR1 is LGHNA and CDR2 is YNFKEQ in the germline V gene. CDR3 length: 15 residues. Trimming removed 1 base from V and 11 bases from J, with 17 bases in between. CDR3 nucleotide sequence: TGTGCCAGCAGCCAAGCAGTGCCATTCGGGTTAGAGCTGTTTTTT. Translated, it gives CASSQAVPFGLELFF.

There are many counts of this clone. The chain combines TRBV3-1 (or the pseudogene TRBV3-2) with TRBJ1-1, with 9 bases identical to TRBD1. Germline-derived CDR1 and CDR2 are LGHDT and YNNKEL (reference sequence). J gave up 5 bases and V 4 bases, and 11 bases lay outside the gene matches. The CDR3 covers 16 residues. DNA of the CDR3: TGTGCCAGCAGCCGTCACCCCGGACAGGGGAGAACTGAAGCTTTCTTT. Amino acids: CASSRHPGQGRTEAFF.

The J gene is TRBJ2-3, the V gene TRBV5-8; no definite D call. Germline CDR1 and CDR2: SGHTS and YDEGEE. The CDR3 has 14 residues. Trimming took off 0 bases at V and 3 bases at J, with 8 bases between the two ends. CDR3 nucleotides: TGTGCCAGCAGCTTGGCCCTGATGACAGATACGCAGTATTTT. It yields the protein CASSLALMTDTQYF.

This clone was counted a single time. The V gene is TRBV7-2, the J gene TRBJ2-1, with 7 bases that match TRBD2. Looked up from germline, CDR1 is SGHTA and CDR2 is FQGNSA. The CDR3 length is 17 residues. The V segment lost 2 bases and the J segment 6 bases; nucleotides outside the gene matches: 13. The CDR3 DNA reads as TGTGCCAGCAGCTTAATCCGGCTAACTAGCGCGCGCAATGAGCAGTTCTTC. The encoded protein is CASSLIRLTSARNEQFF.

V and J are TRBV6-1 and TRBJ2-5; no reliable D call. Trimming took off 1 base at V and 1 base at J, with 7 bases between the two ends. Germline-derived CDR1 and CDR2 are MNHNS and SASEGT. This CDR3 is 14 amino acids long. CDR3 sequence reads: CASSEDGVQETQYF. The DNA for the CDR3 is TGTGCCAGCAGTGAAGATGGAGTCCAAGAGACCCAGTACTTC.

The V and J genes are TRBV7-7 and TRBJ2-2, with D uncertain. Per the germline V gene, CDR1 is SSHAT and CDR2 is FNYEAQ (reference sequence). Between the trimmed V and J ends, which lost 5 bases and 4 bases, there was a span of 14 bases. The CDR3 is made up of 15 amino acids. Here the CDR3 reads CASSPSDGITGELFF. In DNA, the CDR3 is TGTGCCAGCAGCCCCAGCGACGGAATCACCGGGGAGCTGTTTTTT.

The J gene is TRBJ2-1, the V gene TRBV7-2, with 7 positions matching TRBD2. Germline CDR1 SGHTA, CDR2 FQGNSA. Trimming cost V 2 bases and J 6 bases; bases outside gene matches: 7. The CDR3 consists of 15 residues. The CDR3 nucleotides are TGTGCCAGCAGCTTAACGGGAGGAGGCAGCAATGAGCAGTTCTTC. It yields the protein CASSLTGGGSNEQFF.

The V gene is TRBV5-1, the J gene TRBJ1-2; maybe TRBD1 (5 bases). V lost 1 base, J lost 5 bases, and 9 bases lay in between. Germline CDR1 reads SGHRS; CDR2 reads YFSETQ. The CDR3 is 13 residues long. CDR3 nucleotides: TGCGCCAGCAGCTTGTTACAGGAATATGGCTACACCTTC. As protein: CASSLLQEYGYTF.

The V and J genes are TRBV7-9 and TRBJ1-3; D not resolved. The CDR3 has 12 residues. Trimming left V 0 bases short and J 8 bases short, with 5 bases between. Germline CDR1 is SEHNR and CDR2 is FQNEAQ (reference sequence). CDR3 loop: CASSLARDTIYF. Written as DNA, the CDR3 is TGTGCCAGCAGCTTAGCTAGAGACACCATATATTTT.

Worth noting for this clone: The junction departs from the called germline gene at one end, perhaps through a read error. The genes are TRBV11-2 and TRBJ1-5, with 8 nucleotides matching TRBD1. Germline CDR1 SGHAT, CDR2 FQNNGV. CDR3 length: 14 residues. The CDR3 bases are TGTGCCAGCAGCCTAGACAGGGGTAATCAGCCCCAGCATTTT. The encoded protein is CASSLDRGNQPQHF.

The rearrangement uses TRBV6-4 and TRBJ2-2; D call uncertain. CDR1 and CDR2 from the germline V gene are MRHNA and SNTAGT. The CDR3 loop spans 15 amino acids. V gave up 4 bases and J gave up 0 bases, with 9 bases separating them. The CDR3 DNA reads TGTGCCAGCAGTGTCCAGGCATCGAACACCGGGGAGCTGTTTTTT. Encoded protein: CASSVQASNTGELFF.

The chain couples TRBV7-2 to TRBJ2-5, with D hard to call. The CDR3 totals 15 residues. CDR1 is SGHTA, CDR2 FQGNSA, per germline. Trimming shortened V by 5 bases and J by 1 base, and 14 bases separated the two germline ends. CDR3 amino acids: CASSLPRGPQETQYF. The DNA for the CDR3 is TGTGCCAGCAGCCTACCCCGAGGTCCCCAAGAGACCCAGTACTTC.

This clone was found once. The chain links TRBV6-1 to TRBJ2-1; TRBD2 matches 10 bases. Trimming cost V 4 bases and J 0 bases; bases outside gene matches: 12. Germline CDR1 and CDR2: MNHNS and SASEGT. This CDR3 region has 19 residues. CDR3 region: CASSAASGGLLSSYNEQFF. The DNA of the CDR3 is TGTGCCAGCAGTGCGGCTAGCGGGGGCCTACTTAGCTCCTACAATGAGCAGTTCTTC.

The chain is built from TRBV3-1 (or the pseudogene TRBV3-2) and TRBJ2-1, with D perhaps TRBD1 (6 bases). The CDR3 has 15 residues. Germline lookup yields CDR1 LGHDT and CDR2 YNNKEL (reference sequence). Trimming left V 0 bases short and J 7 bases short, with 13 bases between. The CDR3 bases are TGTGCCAGCAGCCAAGATCAAGGGGACATTAATGAGCAGTTCTTC. It is translated as CASSQDQGDINEQFF.

The genes are TRBV6-5 and TRBJ2-5; TRBD2 is a possible D gene (5 bases). V lost 7 bases and J 4 bases, leaving 13 bases between the germline ends. Germline CDR1 MNHEY, CDR2 SVGAGI. The CDR3 spans 13 residues. The CDR3 bases are TGTGCCAGCATGAGGGTAGTTGGAGAGACCCAGTACTTC. Translated: CASMRVVGETQYF.

The table lists this clone with a count of one. The rearrangement links TRBV7-6 to TRBJ2-1, with D perhaps TRBD1 or TRBD2 (5 bases each). The V end lost 8 bases, the J end lost 1 base, and 18 bases lay between the germline ends. The CDR3 is 16 amino acids. Per the germline V gene, CDR1 is SGHVS and CDR2 is FNYEAQ. The CDR3 reads CASGNRDHSSYNEQFF. CDR3 nucleotide sequence: TGTGCCAGCGGTAACCGGGACCACTCATCCTACAATGAGCAGTTCTTC.

This clone was seen just once. The CDR3 region is CASGLIGGTEAFF. The CDR3 coding sequence is TGTGCTAGTGGTTTGATCGGTGGGACTGAAGCTTTCTTT. The chain carries TRBV12-5 and TRBJ1-1; D gene ambiguous. Germline V CDR1 and CDR2: LGHNT, FRNRAP. V gave up 2 bases and J gave up 5 bases, with 9 bases separating them. The CDR3 covers 13 residues.

The gene calls are TRBV2 and TRBJ1-2, with D tentatively TRBD1 (5 bases). V lost 3 bases, J lost 1 base, and 6 bases lay in between. Germline V gene data show CDR1 as SNHLY and CDR2 as FYNNEI. The CDR3 spans 13 residues. CDR3 DNA: TGTGCCAGCAGTGAGGGGGGTAACTATGGCTACACCTTC. Translating it yields CASSEGGNYGYTF.

This clone was seen a few times. The rearrangement joins TRBV6-5 to TRBJ1-3; 7 bases map to TRBD1. Germline CDR1 MNHEY, CDR2 SVGAGI. This CDR3 has 13 residues. Unmatched junction bases numbered 3, after V lost 8 bases and J lost 2 bases. CDR3 DNA: TGTGCCAGCTGGACAGGTGCTGGAAACACCATATATTTT. Translated, it gives CASWTGAGNTIYF.

The chain combines TRBV11-1 with TRBJ2-7; D unresolved. CDR1 is SGHAT, CDR2 FQDESV, per germline (reference sequence). With 4 bases removed from V and 3 bases from J, the gap between germline ends came to 19 bases. The CDR3 consists of 16 residues. In DNA, the CDR3 is TGTGCCAGCAGCTCCCTCGCTGGGTGGAGCCGCTACGAGCAGTACTTC. It encodes CASSSLAGWSRYEQYF. Full variable domain (remainder filled in from reference TRBV11-1 and TRBJ2-7): EAEVAQSPRYKITEKSQAVAFWCDPISGHATLYWYRQILGQGPELLVQFQDESVVDDSQLPKDRFSAERLKGVDSTLKIQPAELGDSAMYLCASSSLAGWSRYEQYFGPGTRLTVT.

J is TRBJ1-2 and V is TRBV2; 8 nucleotides agree with TRBD1. This CDR3 comprises 13 residues. The germline CDR1 and CDR2 sequences are SNHLY and FYNNEI. Trimming cost V 5 bases and J 6 bases; bases outside gene matches: 5. The CDR3 sequence is CASSRDRTNGYTF. The CDR3 DNA reads as TGTGCCAGCAGTAGGGACAGGACTAATGGCTACACCTTC.

The chain uses TRBV29-1 and TRBJ2-1; D is perhaps TRBD1 (5 bases). Germline CDR1 is SQVTM and CDR2 is ANQGSEA. The germline V and J ends were trimmed by 4 bases and 0 bases, with 10 bases remaining between them. This CDR3 region has 14 residues. In DNA, the CDR3 is TGCAGCGTTGTTAGGGGATTCTCCTACAATGAGCAGTTCTTC. Amino acid sequence: CSVVRGFSYNEQFF.

This chain connects TRBV5-1 to TRBJ2-1; the D is unclear. Per germline, CDR1 SGHRS and CDR2 YFSETQ. This CDR3 region has 17 residues. Deletions cut 1 base from V and 0 bases from J, with 14 bases between. CDR3: CASSLIDQAYSYNEQFF. DNA of the CDR3: TGCGCCAGCAGCTTGATCGACCAGGCGTACTCCTACAATGAGCAGTTCTTC.

V gene TRBV7-9 combines with J gene TRBJ2-1, with 7 bases fitting TRBD2. V dropped 3 bases and J dropped 4; count of bases not matched to a gene: 6. Germline CDR1 SEHNR, CDR2 FQNEAQ (reference sequence). CDR3 length: 15 residues. This CDR3 reads CASSFSGTTYNEQFF. The CDR3 DNA follows: TGTGCCAGCAGCTTCTCCGGGACTACATACAATGAGCAGTTCTTC. Based on the CDR3 plus reference TRBV7-9 and TRBJ2-1, the full variable domain is DTGVSQNPRHKITKRGQNVTFRCDPISEHNRLYWYRQTLGQGPEFLTYFQNEAQLEKSRLLSDRFSAERPKGSFSTLEIQRTEQGDSAMYLCASSFSGTTYNEQFFGPGTRLTVL.

CDR3 loop: CASSSRTEGVNQPQHF. CDR3 nucleotides: TGTGCCAGCAGCTCACGCACGGAGGGTGTCAATCAGCCCCAGCATTTT. The J gene is TRBJ1-5, the V gene TRBV7-2, with D hard to call. This CDR3 comprises 16 residues. Germline CDR1 reads SGHTA; CDR2 reads FQGNSA. Trimming took 4 bases from V and 3 from J, leaving 16 bases between them.

The V call is TRBV19, the J call TRBJ2-7; D possibly matches TRBD1 or TRBD2 (6 bases each). Looked up from germline, CDR1 is LNHDA and CDR2 is SQIVND (reference sequence). Trimming shortened V by 7 bases and J by 2 bases, and 33 bases separated the two germline ends. The CDR3 length is 20 residues. CDR3: CASISYARPSWGAPPYEQYF. The CDR3 nucleotides read TGTGCCAGTATATCATACGCTCGCCCTAGTTGGGGGGCACCCCCCTACGAGCAGTACTTC.

This chain connects TRBV29-1 to TRBJ1-3; tentatively, D is TRBD1 (5 bases). The CDR3 runs 13 residues. Trimming took off 6 bases at V and 0 bases at J, with 9 bases between the two ends. CDR1 is SQVTM, CDR2 ANQGSEA, per germline. CDR3: CSVDSDSGNTIYF. DNA of the CDR3: TGCAGCGTCGACAGCGACTCTGGAAACACCATATATTTT.

This rearrangement joins TRBV10-3 to TRBJ2-1, with D perhaps TRBD2 (6 bases). Germline V gene data show CDR1 as ENHRY and CDR2 as SYGVKD. Between the trimmed V and J ends, which lost 10 bases and 7 bases, there was a span of 14 bases. There are 12 residues in the CDR3. The DNA of the CDR3 is TGTGCCACGGAGGGGCAAGGGAATGAGCAGTTCTTC. It encodes CATEGQGNEQFF.

V gene TRBV27 combines with J gene TRBJ1-1; D gene uncertain. CDR3 length: 13 amino acids. Germline V gene sequence: CDR1 MNHEY, CDR2 SMNVEV (reference sequence). V was trimmed by 0 bases and J by 6 bases, leaving 8 bases between them. The CDR3 spells CASSLSGPPEAFF. CDR3 DNA sequence: TGTGCCAGCAGTTTATCGGGCCCCCCTGAAGCTTTCTTT.

The gene calls are TRBV7-3 and TRBJ2-7; TRBD2 matches at 8 bases. CDR1 is SGHTA, CDR2 FQGTGA, per germline. This CDR3 spans 18 amino acids. V was pared by 6 bases and J by 7 bases, with 23 bases of the junction left unmatched. CDR3 nucleotides: TGTGCCAGCAGTATCAGTGGGGCCGGCCCGGGAGGGCCGGGAGAGCAGTACTTC. Translating gives CASSISGAGPGGPGEQYF.

The chain carries TRBV6-5 and TRBJ2-5; perhaps TRBD1 as D (6 bases). Trimming pared 4 bases from V and 2 bases from J, leaving 11 bases between. Germline V gene data show CDR1 as MNHEY and CDR2 as SVGAGI. The CDR3 covers 14 residues. The CDR3 DNA is TGTGCCAGCAGTTTAGGACAGCGGCAAGAGACCCAGTACTTC. Its translation: CASSLGQRQETQYF.